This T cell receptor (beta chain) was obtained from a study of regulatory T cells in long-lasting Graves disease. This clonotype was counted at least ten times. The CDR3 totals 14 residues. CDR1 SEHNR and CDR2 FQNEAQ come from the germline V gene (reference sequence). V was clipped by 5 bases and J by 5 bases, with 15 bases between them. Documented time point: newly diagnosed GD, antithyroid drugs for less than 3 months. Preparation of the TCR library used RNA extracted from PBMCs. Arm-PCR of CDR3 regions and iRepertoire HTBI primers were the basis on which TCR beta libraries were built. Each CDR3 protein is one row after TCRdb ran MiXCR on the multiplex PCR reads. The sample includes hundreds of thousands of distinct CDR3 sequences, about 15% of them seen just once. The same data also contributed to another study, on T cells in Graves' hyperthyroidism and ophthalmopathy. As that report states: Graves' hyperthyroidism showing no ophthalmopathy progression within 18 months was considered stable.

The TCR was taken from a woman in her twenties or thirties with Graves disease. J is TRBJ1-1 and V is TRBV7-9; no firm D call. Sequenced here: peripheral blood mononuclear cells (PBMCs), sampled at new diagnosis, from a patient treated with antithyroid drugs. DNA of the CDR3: TGTGCCAGCAGCCCGCACCAAACGAGAACTGAAGCTTTCTTT. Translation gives CASSPHQTRTEAFF.